This T cell receptor beta chain was profiled in a study of long-term antiretroviral therapy in people with HIV. Germline V gene data show CDR1 as MGHDK and CDR2 as SYGVNS. The CDR3 has 15 residues. The trim removed 7 bases at V and 5 bases at J, leaving 10 bases unmatched. With survey level as its setting, the immunoSEQ assay was v3.0. The method was immunoSEQ multiplex PCR; TCRdb's version includes in-frame clones alone and lacks a portion of them. Counted here are 20,000 to 25,000 clones, 80% to 95% occurring once; the ten biggest clones make up around 7%. Of note for this clone: Its antigen is not known.

Study conclusions and caveats: Post-ART samples showed increased diversity that remained below transplant donor control levels. Pre-ART clonal expansions dominated every time point's repertoire.

The specimen comprised unsorted PBMCs, sampled 4.4 years after starting antiretroviral therapy. The clonotype was recovered from a woman in her 50s with HIV. V is TRBV25-1 and J is TRBJ2-7, with TRBD1 matching 11 bases. The CDR3 sequence is CASTRRGTGGNEQYF. For the CDR3, the DNA is TGTGCCAGCACTCGACGTGGGACAGGGGGTAACGAGCAGTACTTC.